One and the same sample provided the 29 T cell receptor beta chains below, sequenced in a study of T cells after yellow fever vaccination (dated by TCRdb to the late 2010s). This sample's treatment or condition label indicates: live attenuated yellow fever vaccine strain. To prepare the library, 5' RACE was applied. Sequencing instrument: Illumina HiSeq 2500. TCRdb reprocessing: public reads trimmed at Q25 with fastp, clones called with MiXCR, in-frame beta chains kept. CDR3 protein duplicates are merged, each entry listing the most common genes and DNA. Recorded for this sample are under 550,000 distinct CDR3 sequences; around a fifth of them occurred a single time. The top ten clones comprise 16% of the sample. Material: PBMCs, obtained 21 days after the first yellow fever vaccination. The source is a man aged 18 to 35 who received the YFV17D yellow fever vaccine.

This clonotype turned up a few times. The genes are TRBV6-2 or TRBV6-3 and TRBJ2-3; 7 bases line up with TRBD2. CDR3 length: 15 amino acids. Germline trimming cut 0 bases from V and 2 bases from J; bases unmatched to any gene: 2. CDR1 MNHEY and CDR2 SVGEGT come from the germline V gene. CDR3 coding DNA: TGTGCCAGCAGTTACTCGGCGGGGGACACAGATACGCAGTATTTT. It codes for CASSYSAGDTDTQYF.

In its sample, this clonotype was seen a few times. The genes are TRBV11-2 and TRBJ1-4; TRBD1 might be the D (5 bases). V gave up 6 bases and J gave up 10 bases, with 15 bases separating them. CDR1 is SGHAT, CDR2 FQNNGV, per germline. This CDR3 is 13 amino acids long. CDR3 DNA sequence: TGTGCCAGCAGGGAGCAGGGAGTAGGAAAACTGTTTTTT. Amino acid sequence: CASREQGVGKLFF.

This clonotype was observed a handful of times. This chain links TRBV5-5 with TRBJ2-7, with TRBD1 matching 8 bases. CDR1 SGHKS and CDR2 YYEKEE come from the germline V gene (reference sequence). The CDR3 totals 14 residues. Trimming took 4 bases from V and 3 from J; bases not matched to a gene: 6. CDR3 sequence: CASSNGQGHYEQYV. CDR3 bases: TGTGCCAGCAGCAACGGACAGGGACACTACGAGCAGTACGTC.

In its sample, this clonotype was seen a few times. The CDR3 is CASSPSGTSGGAGEQYF. CDR3 bases: TGTGCCAGCAGCCCTTCCGGGACTAGCGGGGGGGCGGGCGAGCAGTACTTC. This chain joins TRBV4-2 and TRBJ2-7; 16 bases are a match to TRBD2. With 4 bases clipped from V and 6 bases from J, the junction kept 9 bases outside the gene matches. Germline V CDR1 and CDR2: LGHNA, YNFKEQ. CDR3 length: 17 residues.

This clonotype was observed a handful of times. The V call is TRBV5-6, the J call TRBJ2-2; 8 positions agree with TRBD1. Germline V lookup: CDR1 SGHDT, CDR2 YYEEEE. The CDR3 contains 16 residues. With V trimmed by 2 bases and J by 5 bases, 8 bases remained unmatched. This chain's CDR3 is CASSFLGQGWTGELFF. DNA for the CDR3: TGTGCCAGCAGCTTCCTAGGACAGGGATGGACCGGGGAGCTGTTTTTT.

This clonotype was picked up a small number of times. The chain uses TRBV24-1 and TRBJ2-2, with D unresolved. Trimming took 5 bases from V and 7 from J, leaving 7 bases between them. Germline lookup yields CDR1 KGHDR and CDR2 SFDVKD. The CDR3 consists of 12 residues. The CDR3 bases are TGTGCCACCAGTGGCGGTTTCGGGGAGCTGTTTTTT. Protein product: CATSGGFGELFF.

This clonotype was counted only a few times. The V gene is TRBV19, the J gene TRBJ2-4; no clear D. The CDR3 has 12 amino acids. Germline lookup yields CDR1 LNHDA and CDR2 SQIVND (reference sequence). With 6 bases removed from V and 10 bases from J, the gap between germline ends came to 13 bases. The CDR3 region is CASSPALDIQYF. The CDR3 DNA reads as TGTGCCAGTAGCCCCGCCTTGGATATTCAGTACTTC.

The rearrangement links TRBV4-3 to TRBJ1-2; perhaps TRBD1 as D (6 bases). V shed 5 bases and J shed 8 bases, with 18 bases lying between them. This CDR3 has 14 residues. The germline gives CDR1 LGHNA, CDR2 YSLEER. The CDR3 DNA reads as TGCGCCAGCAGCTTCTCCGGGGGGGCGCGGGGCTACACCTTC. Translation gives CASSFSGGARGYTF.

This clonotype came up a few times. The rearrangement joins TRBV6-2 or TRBV6-3 to TRBJ2-3, with 9 bases lining up with TRBD2. This CDR3 has 17 residues. Germline V gene data show CDR1 as MNHEY and CDR2 as SVGEGT. The ends lost 7 bases at V and 5 bases at J; junction bases unmatched: 16. The DNA for the CDR3 is TGTGCCAGCATCCCCCTCCCGGCGGGGGGGCAAGAAGATACGCAGTATTTT. Protein sequence: CASIPLPAGGQEDTQYF.

The chain employs TRBV4-2 and TRBJ2-7; 8 nucleotides match TRBD2. The J segment lost 0 bases and the V segment lost 3 bases, leaving 1 base of the junction unmatched. The CDR3 contains 14 residues. The germline V gene encodes CDR1 LGHNA and CDR2 YNFKEQ. The DNA for the CDR3 is TGTGCCAGCAGCCACAGCGGGGGCTCCTACGAGCAGTACTTC. Translated, it gives CASSHSGGSYEQYF.

The chain joins TRBV20-1 to TRBJ1-1; 7 nucleotides match TRBD1. The ends lost 2 bases at V and 3 bases at J; junction bases unmatched: 6. From germline, CDR1 is DFQATT and CDR2 SNEGSKA (reference sequence). The CDR3 covers 14 residues. CDR3 nucleotide sequence: TGCAGTGCTAGAAGGGTAGGGGGCGACACTGAAGCTTTCTTT. The encoded protein is CSARRVGGDTEAFF.

This clonotype was found a few times. V usage is TRBV11-2 and J usage is TRBJ2-3; D call uncertain. The germline V gene has CDR1 SGHAT and CDR2 FQNNGV. The germline V and J ends were trimmed by 0 bases and 9 bases, with 13 bases remaining between them. The CDR3 is 14 residues long. The CDR3 bases are TGTGCCAGCAGCTTAGATTCGTCAGTGATAACGCAGTATTTT. Translated, it gives CASSLDSSVITQYF.

The V and J genes are TRBV12-3 or TRBV12-4 and TRBJ1-1; D is uncertain. Trimming stripped 5 bases from V and 4 bases from J, with 11 bases between. The CDR3 spans 13 residues. CDR3 loop: CASSLTRSTEAFF. CDR3 DNA sequence: TGTGCCAGCAGTCTGACACGGAGCACTGAAGCTTTCTTT.

CDR3 loop: CASSLGGTGGSYNEQFF. The CDR3 nucleotides read TGTGCCAGCAGCTTAGGAGGGACAGGGGGCTCCTACAATGAGCAGTTCTTC. This chain joins TRBV7-9 and TRBJ2-1; 11 bases map to TRBD1. The CDR3 is made up of 17 amino acids. Germline V gene lookup returns CDR1 SEHNR and CDR2 FQNEAQ (reference sequence). J was trimmed by 0 bases and V by 1 base; bases with no gene match: 2.

This clonotype was observed a few times. V gene TRBV12-3 or TRBV12-4 combines with J gene TRBJ1-1; no clear D gene. The CDR3 length is 14 residues. The V end was cut by 3 bases, the J end by 0 bases, with 8 bases between. The CDR3: CASSFNSLNTEAFF. The CDR3 DNA sequence: TGTGCCAGCAGTTTCAACAGCCTGAACACTGAAGCTTTCTTT.

The gene calls are TRBV20-1 and TRBJ1-1, with a possible D match to TRBD1 (5 bases). The germline gives CDR1 DFQATT, CDR2 SNEGSKA (reference sequence). V lost 3 bases and J lost 5, with 10 bases in between. The CDR3 is 12 amino acids. The CDR3 coding sequence is TGCAGTGCTAGGGACTCAGGGACTGAAGCTTTCTTT. It yields the protein CSARDSGTEAFF.

The J gene is TRBJ1-4, the V gene TRBV4-3; a weak D match, TRBD1 (6 bases). V was clipped by 4 bases and J by 7 bases, with 19 bases between them. The CDR3 extends over 16 amino acids. The V gene's germline CDR1 is LGHNA and CDR2 YSLEER. The CDR3 loop reads CASSPTGQIGSEKLFF. The CDR3 DNA is TGCGCCAGCAGCCCTACTGGACAGATCGGGAGTGAAAAACTGTTTTTT.

V and J are TRBV25-1 and TRBJ2-3; 8 nucleotides agree with TRBD2. The V gene end was trimmed by 2 bases and the J gene end by 5 bases; junction bases not matched to a gene: 12. Per germline, CDR1 MGHDK and CDR2 SYGVNS. This CDR3 has 17 amino acids. CDR3 in DNA: TGTGCCAGCAGTGAAGGAGTATACGGGGGGGCGGAAGATACGCAGTATTTT. Its translation is CASSEGVYGGAEDTQYF.

In this sample, this clonotype turned up a few times. The chain is built from TRBV4-3 and TRBJ1-4; TRBD1 might be the D (6 bases). V lost 1 base and J lost 0, with 9 bases in between. The CDR3 extends over 16 amino acids. The germline V gene encodes CDR1 LGHNA and CDR2 YSLEER. The DNA for the CDR3 is TGCGCCAGCAGCCAAGGGACAGCCTCAACTAATGAAAAACTGTTTTTT. Its translation is CASSQGTASTNEKLFF.

This clonotype turned up a few times. V is TRBV11-2 and J is TRBJ2-3; 8 bases are a match to TRBD2. Germline V CDR1 and CDR2: SGHAT, FQNNGV. The CDR3 sequence is 13 residues long. V lost 8 bases, J lost 2 bases, and 3 bases stayed unmatched. CDR3 protein: CASVLADTDTQYF. CDR3 in DNA: TGTGCCAGCGTACTAGCGGACACAGATACGCAGTATTTT.

This clonotype was seen more than once but under ten times. The rearrangement uses TRBV28 and TRBJ1-1, with D uncertain. V lost 3 bases and J 9 bases, leaving 11 bases between the germline ends. Germline V gives CDR1 MDHEN, CDR2 SYDVKM. The CDR3 spans 12 residues. The CDR3 reads CASSLAEGQAFF. CDR3 coding DNA: TGTGCCAGCAGTTTGGCGGAGGGCCAAGCTTTCTTT. Supplemented by reference TRBV28 and TRBJ1-1, the full variable domain reads DVKVTQSSRYLVKRTGEKVFLECVQDMDHENMFWYRQDPGLGLRLIYFSYDVKMKEKGDIPEGYSVSREKKERFSLILESASTNQTSMYLCASSLAEGQAFFGQGTRLTVV.

This clonotype appeared a few times. CDR3 in amino acids: CASSEIGGTDTQYF. CDR3 DNA: TGTGCCAGCAGCGAGATCGGGGGAACAGATACGCAGTATTTT. The chain employs TRBV7-3 and TRBJ2-3; a weak D match, TRBD2 (6 bases). V was clipped by 5 bases and J by 3 bases, with 12 bases between them. CDR1 SGHTA and CDR2 FQGTGA come from the germline V gene. The CDR3 is 14 residues long.

The rearrangement links TRBV4-3 to TRBJ2-6; unclear D gene. CDR1 LGHNA and CDR2 YSLEER come from the germline V gene. The CDR3 is made up of 14 amino acids. Trimming left V 2 bases short and J 4 bases short, with 6 bases between. The CDR3 nucleotides read TGCGCCAGCAGCCAAACCGCCGGGGCCAACGTCCTGACTTTC. Translation: CASSQTAGANVLTF.

V usage is TRBV28 and J usage is TRBJ2-3, with TRBD1 matching over 7 bases. This CDR3 region has 16 residues. CDR1 is MDHEN and CDR2 is SYDVKM in the germline V gene. Trimming took 4 bases from V and 7 from J; bases not matched to a gene: 14. The CDR3 sequence is CASSSPTKGALNTQYF. In nucleotides, the CDR3 is TGTGCCAGCAGTTCACCGACAAAGGGGGCGCTCAATACGCAGTATTTT. Complete variable domain (other parts from reference TRBV28 and TRBJ2-3): DVKVTQSSRYLVKRTGEKVFLECVQDMDHENMFWYRQDPGLGLRLIYFSYDVKMKEKGDIPEGYSVSREKKERFSLILESASTNQTSMYLCASSSPTKGALNTQYFGPGTRLTVL.

CDR3 nucleotides: TGTGCCAGCAGCATACTCGGACAGGGGAGGGACGAGCAGTACGTC. Translation gives CASSILGQGRDEQYV. This chain joins TRBV21-1 and TRBJ2-7; TRBD1, the D gene given by the table, was not confirmed from the DNA. TRBV21-1 is noted as a pseudogene. This CDR3 spans 15 amino acids.

At least ten counts were recorded for this clonotype. The chain uses TRBV12-3 or TRBV12-4 and TRBJ2-6, with a weak D call TRBD1 (5 bases). The CDR3 is 16 amino acids. V dropped 1 base and J dropped 2 bases, with 9 bases sitting between them. CDR3 protein: CASSLDPGTGANVLTF. Written as DNA, the CDR3 is TGTGCCAGCAGTTTAGACCCAGGGACTGGGGCCAACGTCCTGACTTTC.

The chain recombines TRBV5-6 with TRBJ2-1; TRBD1 aligns across 10 bases. The junction had 5 bases not matched to a gene; V was cut back by 3 bases and J by 8 bases. There are 14 residues in the CDR3. Germline V gene data show CDR1 as SGHDT and CDR2 as YYEEEE. The CDR3 reads CASSSGQGMDEQFF. CDR3 nucleotide sequence: TGTGCCAGCAGCTCGGGACAGGGGATGGATGAGCAGTTCTTC. The full variable domain, in which reference TRBV5-6 and TRBJ2-1 provide the parts outside the CDR3, is DAGVTQSPTHLIKTRGQQVTLRCSPKSGHDTVSWYQQALGQGPQFIFQYYEEEERQRGNFPDRFSGHQFPNYSSELNVNALLLGDSALYLCASSSGQGMDEQFFGPGTRLTVL.

This clonotype was detected only a few times. This rearrangement joins TRBV5-5 to TRBJ2-2, with D uncertain. The V gene's germline CDR1 is SGHKS and CDR2 YYEKEE (reference sequence). The CDR3 sequence is 15 residues long. V gave up 1 base and J gave up 5 bases, with 12 bases separating them. For the CDR3, the DNA is TGTGCCAGCAGCTTGTGGCCTCAAGGGACCGGGGAGCTGTTTTTT. Its translation is CASSLWPQGTGELFF.

The CDR3 nucleotides read TGTGCCAGCAGCTTAGTTAGGGAGGTCCAAGCTTTCTTT. This translates into CASSLVREVQAFF. The chain uses TRBV7-2 and TRBJ1-1; D unresolved. This CDR3 has 13 residues. The ends were cut back, 1 base at V and 9 bases at J, with 12 bases in the middle. Germline CDR1 is SGHTA and CDR2 is FQGNSA.